The 23 T cell receptor beta chains reported below all come from one sample, sequenced in a study of blood T cells in healthy people across ages (dated by TCRdb to the mid-2010s). The protocol used for the library was 5' RACE. Sequencing instrument: Illumina HiSeq 2500. A second PCR of roughly 6 to 12 cycles was performed with a sample-barcoded 5' primer and a J-beta primer mix. TCRdb reanalyzed the raw reads on its own, using fastp at Q25 for trimming and MiXCR for clone calling, and kept in-frame beta chains. Each CDR3 protein gets just one entry, which takes the most common genes and DNA from the rows behind it. The sample table contains about 650,000 distinct CDR3 sequences; only one count was recorded for 32% of them. The leading ten clones occupy 15% of the sample. Sequencing was performed on blood. The receptors originated from a woman of 80 years or more in good health. Donor details come from another sample of the same person, matched by shared clones.

The CDR3 DNA reads as TGTGCCGTCGAGCGGCAGGGAGCACCAGATACGCAGTATTTT. Residues: CAVERQGAPDTQYF. The J gene is TRBJ2-3, the V gene TRBV10-3; perhaps D is TRBD1 or TRBD2 (5 bases each). CDR3 length: 14 amino acids. Germline CDR1 ENHRY, CDR2 SYGVKD. V was cut by 11 bases and J by 4 bases, with 19 bases left in between.

For this clonotype: It may be a read error: a sequence one base away is much more abundant. The chain combines TRBV2 with TRBJ2-4, with D perhaps being TRBD1 or TRBD2 (6 bases each). The V and J ends lost 8 bases and 5 bases respectively, with 13 bases between them. Germline CDR1 SNHLY, CDR2 FYNNEI. This CDR3 spans 13 amino acids. The CDR3, as DNA: TGTGCCAGCGGGGGGCCTTCAGAAAACATTCAGTACTTC. It encodes CASGGPSENIQYF.

This clonotype was found many times. The chain is built from TRBV6-5 and TRBJ2-1, with 13 bases fitting TRBD2. Germline V gives CDR1 MNHEY, CDR2 SVGAGI. This CDR3 is 15 amino acids long. After removal of 2 bases from V and 8 bases from J, the junction contained 3 bases not matched to a gene. CDR3 coding DNA: TGTGCCAGCAGTTACGCCGGGACTAGCGGGGATGAGCAGTTCTTC. This codes for CASSYAGTSGDEQFF.

This clonotype was observed many times. V usage is TRBV11-1 and J usage is TRBJ2-5; TRBD2 agrees at 10 bases. V dropped 5 bases and J dropped 5; count of bases not matched to a gene: 11. Germline V gene data show CDR1 as SGHAT and CDR2 as FQDESV (reference sequence). This CDR3 is built from 16 residues. CDR3 region: CASSLQKRGGLETQYF. In nucleotides, the CDR3 is TGTGCCAGCAGCCTTCAGAAGCGGGGGGGTCTGGAGACCCAGTACTTC.

On this clonotype itself: This could be a read error, since a much larger clone is one nucleotide away. The chain is built from TRBV10-3 and TRBJ1-4; D remains unclear. This CDR3 region has 13 residues. Germline V gene sequence: CDR1 ENHRY, CDR2 SYGVKD. Trimming took 7 bases from V and 0 from J, leaving 6 bases between them. The CDR3 spells CAIKPTTNEKLFF. The CDR3 DNA reads TGTGCCATCAAGCCCACAACTAATGAAAAACTGTTTTTT.

This clonotype came up many times. The chain carries TRBV24-1 and TRBJ2-3; D possibly matches TRBD1 or TRBD2 (5 bases each). The V end was cut by 2 bases, the J end by 4 bases, with 12 bases between. This CDR3 is 15 amino acids long. CDR1 and CDR2 from the germline V gene are KGHDR and SFDVKD. CDR3 loop: CATSDSQGAADTQYF. The CDR3 nucleotides read TGTGCCACCAGTGATTCCCAGGGAGCAGCAGATACGCAGTATTTT.

On this clonotype: A read error is possible here, since a much larger clone lies one base away. CDR3 loop: CASSVQGPTRNEQFF. CDR3 nucleotides: TGCGCCAGCAGCGTACAGGGGCCCACTCGCAATGAGCAGTTCTTC. V gene TRBV5-1 combines with J gene TRBJ2-1, with 7 bases matching TRBD1. This CDR3 is built from 15 residues. V shed 4 bases, J shed 6 bases, and the junction held 10 bases outside the gene matches. The germline gives CDR1 SGHRS, CDR2 YFSETQ.

This clonotype was observed many times. The chain has TRBV5-1 and TRBJ2-5; D ambiguous. Trimming shortened V by 7 bases and J by 3 bases, and 13 bases separated the two germline ends. The germline gives CDR1 SGHRS, CDR2 YFSETQ. The CDR3 is made up of 13 amino acids. In nucleotides, the CDR3 is TGCGCCAGCCCGTTGGTGGGGAAAGAGACCCAGTACTTC. This encodes CASPLVGKETQYF. Supplemented by reference TRBV5-1 and TRBJ2-5, the full variable domain reads KAGVTQTPRYLIKTRGQQVTLSCSPISGHRSVSWYQQTPGQGLQFLFEYFSETQRNKGNFPGRFSGRQFSNSRSEMNVSTLELGDSALYLCASPLVGKETQYFGPGTRLLVL.

Ten or more counts support this clonotype. V is TRBV27 and J is TRBJ2-7; 9 nucleotides line up with TRBD1. Germline V CDR1 and CDR2: MNHEY, SMNVEV (reference sequence). Unmatched junction bases numbered 5, after V lost 6 bases and J lost 2 bases. The CDR3 covers 14 residues. The CDR3 here is CASRSGQGPYEQYF. CDR3 DNA sequence: TGTGCCAGCAGATCGGGACAGGGCCCCTACGAGCAGTACTTC.

The rearrangement joins TRBV5-5 to TRBJ1-2; D remains unclear. V was shortened by 4 bases and J by 8 bases, with 12 bases between the two germline ends. The CDR3 loop spans 12 amino acids. CDR1 is SGHKS, CDR2 YYEKEE, per germline (reference sequence). CDR3 amino acids: CASSPTMVGYTF. Here the CDR3 DNA reads TGTGCCAGCAGCCCCACGATGGTAGGCTACACCTTC.

This clonotype was counted ten times or more. The genes are TRBV7-6 and TRBJ2-5; 14 bases align to TRBD2. J gave up 4 bases and V 4 bases, and 8 bases lay outside the gene matches. The CDR3 is 17 residues long. The germline V gene encodes CDR1 SGHVS and CDR2 FNYEAQ. CDR3 in DNA: TGTGCCAGCAGCTCAGGACTAGCGGGGGGACCAGGAGAGACCCAGTACTTC. Translation gives CASSSGLAGGPGETQYF.

V gene TRBV10-3 combines with J gene TRBJ1-5; TRBD1 might be the D (5 bases). Germline CDR1 is ENHRY and CDR2 is SYGVKD. Trimming shortened V by 2 bases and J by 6 bases, and 14 bases separated the two germline ends. The length of the CDR3 is 15 residues. CDR3 in DNA: TGTGCCATCAGTGAGATCCCCACCGGGGGTCAGCCCCAGCATTTT. It specifies CAISEIPTGGQPQHF.

This clonotype was observed a handful of times. The chain is built from TRBV28 and TRBJ1-2; the D gene is possibly TRBD1 (5 bases). V shed 2 bases and J shed 8 bases, with 21 bases lying between them. The CDR3 is made up of 16 amino acids. CDR1 MDHEN and CDR2 SYDVKM come from the germline V gene. CDR3 DNA sequence: TGTGCCAGCAGTTTAAAAGGGAGACAGCGGGGTGCAGGCTACACCTTC. The encoded protein is CASSLKGRQRGAGYTF.

In its sample, this clonotype was seen many times. This chain's CDR3 is CASSTSGTGGYEQYF. The CDR3 DNA reads TGTGCCAGCAGCACCTCCGGGACAGGGGGCTACGAGCAGTACTTC. The V gene is TRBV9, the J gene TRBJ2-7, with 11 positions matching TRBD1. J lost 3 bases, V lost 4 bases, and 6 bases had no gene match. From germline, CDR1 is SGDLS and CDR2 YYNGEE. The CDR3 consists of 15 residues.

The rearrangement links TRBV2 to TRBJ2-3; weak D call: TRBD2 (6 bases). The CDR3 is made up of 16 amino acids. V was clipped by 6 bases and J by 1 base, with 17 bases between them. Germline loops: CDR1 SNHLY, CDR2 FYNNEI. CDR3 loop: CASSGARRGGTDTQYF. The CDR3 DNA sequence: TGTGCCAGCAGCGGGGCTAGGCGGGGCGGCACAGATACGCAGTATTTT.

This clonotype appeared a few times. CDR3 sequence reads: CASSLQGSEAFF. CDR3 nucleotides: TGTGCCAGCAGCCTACAGGGTTCTGAAGCTTTCTTT. The chain joins TRBV3-1 to TRBJ1-1, with D tentatively TRBD1 (6 bases). V was trimmed by 4 bases and J by 6 bases, leaving 9 bases between them. The CDR3 sequence is 12 residues long. From germline, CDR1 is LGHDT and CDR2 YNNKEL (reference sequence).

With respect to this clonotype: Germline and junction disagree at one end, which may indicate a read error. The chain employs TRBV28 and TRBJ2-3; a possible D gene is TRBD2 (7 bases). The CDR3 is 13 residues long. From germline, CDR1 is MDHEN and CDR2 SYDVKM. CDR3 nucleotides: TGTGCCAGCGGTTTCGGGGGGCGGGATACGCAGTATTTT. This codes for CASGFGGRDTQYF.

As concerns this clonotype: With a much larger clone just one base away, this may be a read error. The rearrangement links TRBV20-1 to TRBJ2-1; D not resolved. The CDR3 loop spans 11 amino acids. The germline V gene has CDR1 DFQATT and CDR2 SNEGSKA (reference sequence). Trimming stripped 1 base from V and 10 bases from J, with 8 bases between. CDR3 residues: CSARGAYEQFF. Here the CDR3 DNA reads TGCAGTGCTAGAGGGGCTTACGAGCAGTTCTTC.

The chain recombines TRBV11-3 with TRBJ2-1, with no clear D. The CDR3 is made up of 12 amino acids. Germline V gene data show CDR1 as SGHNT and CDR2 as YENEEA. The germline V and J ends were trimmed by 4 bases and 9 bases, with 10 bases remaining between them. Here the CDR3 reads CASSSRKGEQFF. In DNA, the CDR3 is TGTGCCAGCAGCTCGAGGAAGGGTGAGCAGTTCTTC.

This clonotype came up many times. The CDR3 protein is CASGAGREQFF. CDR3 coding DNA: TGTGCGAGCGGGGCCGGCCGGGAGCAGTTCTTC. This rearrangement joins TRBV19 to TRBJ2-1; the match to TRBD2 covers 7 bases. Germline V CDR1 and CDR2: LNHDA, SQIVND (reference sequence). The CDR3 runs to 11 residues.

The sample holds many counts of this clonotype. The chain is built from TRBV5-4 and TRBJ2-3, with D uncertain. In germline, CDR1 is SGHNT, CDR2 YYREEE (reference sequence). The CDR3 consists of 14 residues. V was clipped by 3 bases and J by 1 base, with 9 bases between them. CDR3 DNA: TGTGCCAGCAGCTCCCCACCCGGCACAGATACGCAGTATTTT. As protein: CASSSPPGTDTQYF.

Points on this clonotype: This clone may be a read error of a much larger clone one base away. The CDR3 DNA reads as TGTGCCAGCAGACCGGGACGGAGGGCGTTCACTGAAGCTTTCTTT. Its translation: CASRPGRRAFTEAFF. The gene calls are TRBV27 and TRBJ1-1; tentative D call: TRBD1 (5 bases). Between the trimmed V and J ends, which lost 6 bases and 4 bases, there was a span of 18 bases. The CDR3 consists of 15 residues. CDR1 is MNHEY, CDR2 SMNVEV, per germline (reference sequence).

The chain carries TRBV6-6 and TRBJ1-1; no clear D. Germline V lookup: CDR1 MNHNY, CDR2 SVGAGI (reference sequence). This CDR3 region has 9 residues. V lost 10 bases and J 7 bases, leaving 7 bases between the germline ends. CDR3 nucleotides: TGTGCCACCAAGTTTGAAGCTTTCTTT. Its translation: CATKFEAFF.